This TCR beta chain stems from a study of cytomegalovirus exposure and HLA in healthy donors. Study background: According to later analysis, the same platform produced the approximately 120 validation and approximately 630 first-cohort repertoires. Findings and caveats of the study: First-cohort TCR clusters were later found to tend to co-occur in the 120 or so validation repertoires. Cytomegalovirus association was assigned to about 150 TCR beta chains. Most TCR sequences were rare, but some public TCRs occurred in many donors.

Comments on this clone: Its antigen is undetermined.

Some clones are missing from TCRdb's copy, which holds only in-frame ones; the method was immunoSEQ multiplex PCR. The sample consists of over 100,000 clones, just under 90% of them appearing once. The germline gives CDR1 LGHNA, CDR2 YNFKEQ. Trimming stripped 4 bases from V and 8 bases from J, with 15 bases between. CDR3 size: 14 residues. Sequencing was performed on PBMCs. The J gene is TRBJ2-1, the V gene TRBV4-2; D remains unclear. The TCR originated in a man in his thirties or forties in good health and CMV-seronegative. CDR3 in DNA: TGTGCCAGCAGCCCTCGGGTGTCCAAGGATGAGCAGTTCTTC. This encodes CASSPRVSKDEQFF.